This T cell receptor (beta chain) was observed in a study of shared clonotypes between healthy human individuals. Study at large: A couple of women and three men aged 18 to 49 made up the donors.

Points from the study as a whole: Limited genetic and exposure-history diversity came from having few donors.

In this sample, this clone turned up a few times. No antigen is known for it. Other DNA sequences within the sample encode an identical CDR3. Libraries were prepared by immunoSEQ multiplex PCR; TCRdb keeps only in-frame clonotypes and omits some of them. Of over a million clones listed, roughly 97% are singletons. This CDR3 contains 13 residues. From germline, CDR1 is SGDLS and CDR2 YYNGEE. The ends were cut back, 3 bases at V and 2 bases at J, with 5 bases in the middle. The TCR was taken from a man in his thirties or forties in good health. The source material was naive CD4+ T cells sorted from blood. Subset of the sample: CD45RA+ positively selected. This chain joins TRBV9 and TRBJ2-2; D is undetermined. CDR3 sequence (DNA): TGTGCCAGCAGCGCACTAAACACCGGGGAGCTGTTTTTT. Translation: CASSALNTGELFF.